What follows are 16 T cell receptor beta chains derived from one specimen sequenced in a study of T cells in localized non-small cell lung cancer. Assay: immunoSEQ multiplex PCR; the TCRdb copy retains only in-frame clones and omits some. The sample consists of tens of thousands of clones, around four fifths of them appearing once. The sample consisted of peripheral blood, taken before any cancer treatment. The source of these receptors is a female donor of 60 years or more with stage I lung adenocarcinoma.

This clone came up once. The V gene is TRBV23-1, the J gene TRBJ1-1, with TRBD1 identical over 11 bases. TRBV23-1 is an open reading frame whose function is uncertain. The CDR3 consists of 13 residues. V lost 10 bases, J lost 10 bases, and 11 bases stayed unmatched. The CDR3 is CATDADRGRGAFF. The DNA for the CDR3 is TGCGCCACCGACGCGGACAGGGGGCGCGGAGCTTTCTTT.

The CDR3 sequence: CASSGGTGRNTGELFF. CDR3 coding DNA: TGTGCCAGCAGCGGGGGGACAGGGAGGAACACCGGGGAGCTGTTTTTT. The V call is TRBV2, the J call TRBJ2-2; 9 bases are shared with TRBD1. V was clipped by 6 bases and J by 1 base; unmatched bases: 6. Germline V gene data show CDR1 as SNHLY and CDR2 as FYNNEI. This CDR3 comprises 16 residues.

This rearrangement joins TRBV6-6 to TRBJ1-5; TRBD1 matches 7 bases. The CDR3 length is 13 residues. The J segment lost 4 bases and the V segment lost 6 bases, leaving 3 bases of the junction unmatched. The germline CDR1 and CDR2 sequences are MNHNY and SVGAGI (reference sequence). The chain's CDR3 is CASSRQGNQPQHF. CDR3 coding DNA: TGTGCCAGCAGCCGACAGGGTAATCAGCCCCAGCATTTT.

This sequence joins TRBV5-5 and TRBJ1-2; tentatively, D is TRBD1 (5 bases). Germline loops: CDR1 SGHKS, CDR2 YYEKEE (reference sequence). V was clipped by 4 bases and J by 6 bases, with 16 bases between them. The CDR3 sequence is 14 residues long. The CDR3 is CASSPPEGRHGYTF. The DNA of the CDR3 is TGTGCCAGCAGCCCCCCCGAGGGGAGGCATGGCTACACCTTC.

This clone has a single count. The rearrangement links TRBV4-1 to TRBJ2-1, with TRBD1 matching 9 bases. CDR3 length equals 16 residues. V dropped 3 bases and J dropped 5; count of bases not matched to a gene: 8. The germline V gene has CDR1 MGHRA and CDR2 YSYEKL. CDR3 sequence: CASSQPPGQGNNEQFF. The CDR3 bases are TGCGCCAGCAGCCAGCCTCCGGGACAGGGTAACAATGAGCAGTTCTTC.

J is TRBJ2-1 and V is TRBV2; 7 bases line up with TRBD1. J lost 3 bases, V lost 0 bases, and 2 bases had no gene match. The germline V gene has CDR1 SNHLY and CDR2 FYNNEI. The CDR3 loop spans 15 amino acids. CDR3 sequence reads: CASSEARTGYNEQFF. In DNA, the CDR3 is TGTGCCAGCAGTGAAGCCAGGACAGGCTACAATGAGCAGTTCTTC. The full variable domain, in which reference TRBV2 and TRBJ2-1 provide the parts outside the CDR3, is EPEVTQTPSHQVTQMGQEVILRCVPISNHLYFYWYRQILGQKVEFLVSFYNNEISEKSEIFDDQFSVERPDGSNFTLKIRSTKLEDSAMYFCASSEARTGYNEQFFGPGTRLTVL.

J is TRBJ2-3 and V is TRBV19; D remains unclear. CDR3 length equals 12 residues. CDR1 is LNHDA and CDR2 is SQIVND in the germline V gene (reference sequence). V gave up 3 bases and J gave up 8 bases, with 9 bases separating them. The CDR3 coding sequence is TGTGCCAGTAGTATTTCCACGGGTACGCAGTATTTT. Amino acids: CASSISTGTQYF.

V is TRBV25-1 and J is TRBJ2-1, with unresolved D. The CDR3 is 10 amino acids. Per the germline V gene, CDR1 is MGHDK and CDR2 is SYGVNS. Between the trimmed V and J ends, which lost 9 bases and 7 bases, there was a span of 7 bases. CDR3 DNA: TGTGCCAGTGCCCGGAATGAGCAGTTCTTC. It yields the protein CASARNEQFF.

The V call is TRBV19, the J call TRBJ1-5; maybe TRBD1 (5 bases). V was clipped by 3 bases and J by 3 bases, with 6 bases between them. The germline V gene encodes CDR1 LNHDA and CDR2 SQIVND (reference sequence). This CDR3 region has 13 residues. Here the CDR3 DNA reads TGTGCCAGTAGTATGGGGGACAATCAGCCCCAGCATTTT. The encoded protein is CASSMGDNQPQHF. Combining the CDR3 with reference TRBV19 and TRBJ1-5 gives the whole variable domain DGGITQSPKYLFRKEGQNVTLSCEQNLNHDAMYWYRQDPGQGLRLIYYSQIVNDFQKGDIAEGYSVSREKKESFPLTVTSAQKNPTAFYLCASSMGDNQPQHFGDGTRLSIL.

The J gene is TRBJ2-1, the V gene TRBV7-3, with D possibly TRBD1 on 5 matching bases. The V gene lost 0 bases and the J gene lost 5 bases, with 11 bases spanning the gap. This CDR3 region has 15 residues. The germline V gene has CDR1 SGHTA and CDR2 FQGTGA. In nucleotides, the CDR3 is TGTGCCAGCAGCTTAACAGGGGTTTCGGACAATGAGCAGTTCTTC. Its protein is CASSLTGVSDNEQFF.

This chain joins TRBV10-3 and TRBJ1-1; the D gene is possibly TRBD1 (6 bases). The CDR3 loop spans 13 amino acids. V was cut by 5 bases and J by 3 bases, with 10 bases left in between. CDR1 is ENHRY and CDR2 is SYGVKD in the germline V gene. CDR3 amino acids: CAISSTGDTEAFF. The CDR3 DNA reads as TGTGCCATCAGTTCGACAGGTGACACTGAAGCTTTCTTT.

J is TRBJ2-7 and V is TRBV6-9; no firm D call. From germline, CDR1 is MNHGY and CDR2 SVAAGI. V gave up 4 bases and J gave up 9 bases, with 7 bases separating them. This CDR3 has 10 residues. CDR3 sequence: CASSSTGQYF. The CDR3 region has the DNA TGTGCCAGCAGTTCTACGGGGCAGTACTTC.

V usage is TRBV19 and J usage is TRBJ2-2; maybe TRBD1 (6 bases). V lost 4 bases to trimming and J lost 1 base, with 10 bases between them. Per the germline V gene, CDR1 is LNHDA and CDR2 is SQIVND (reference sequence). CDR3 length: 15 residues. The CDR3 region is CASSTGVWNTGELFF. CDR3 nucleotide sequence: TGTGCCAGTAGTACAGGGGTTTGGAACACCGGGGAGCTGTTTTTT.

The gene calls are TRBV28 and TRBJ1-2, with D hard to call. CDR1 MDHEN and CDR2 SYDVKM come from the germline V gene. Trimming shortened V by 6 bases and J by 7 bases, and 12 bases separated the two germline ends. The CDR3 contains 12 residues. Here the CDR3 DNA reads TGTGCCAGCAGAGCAGGTTATGGTGGCTACACCTTC. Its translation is CASRAGYGGYTF.

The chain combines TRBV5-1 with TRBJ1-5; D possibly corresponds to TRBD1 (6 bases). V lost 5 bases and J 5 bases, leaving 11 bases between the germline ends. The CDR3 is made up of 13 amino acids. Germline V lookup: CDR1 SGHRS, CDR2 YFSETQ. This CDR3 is CASRRTEDQPQHF. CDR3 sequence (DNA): TGCGCCAGCAGGCGGACAGAAGATCAGCCCCAGCATTTT.

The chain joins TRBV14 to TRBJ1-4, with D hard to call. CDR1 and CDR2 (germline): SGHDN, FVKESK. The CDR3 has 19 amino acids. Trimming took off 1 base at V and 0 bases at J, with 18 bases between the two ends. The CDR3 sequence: CASSQVSGNGRTTNEKLFF. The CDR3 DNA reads TGTGCCAGCAGCCAAGTCTCCGGGAATGGAAGGACAACTAATGAAAAACTGTTTTTT.